The rows below give T cell receptor beta chains drawn from one sample of a study of blood T cell repertoires in COVID-19. Profiled with immunoSEQ multiplex PCR; TCRdb holds only in-frame clones, not every one. The sample holds about 190,000 clones, around 87% seen once. Source material: peripheral blood. The source of these receptors is a woman aged 70 to 79 with COVID-19, enrolled during active disease. Each CDR3 is given with its conserved first and last residue. The D gene is left open where the match is weak. Expanded clones are given a class, and other clones once, few, many or no size at all.

d_gene	abundance	v_gene	j_gene	CDR3nt	CDR3aa
TRBD1	-	TRBV27	TRBJ2-1	TGTGCCAGCAGTTTCGGGACAGTGGGCTTTGAGCAGTTCTTC	CASSFGTVGFEQFF
-	-	TRBV6-5	TRBJ1-6	TGTGCCAGCAGCCCCCGGGGGGATAATTCACCCCTCCACTTT	CASSPRGDNSPLHF
TRBD2	-	TRBV3-1/TRBV3-2	TRBJ2-5	TGTGCCAGCAGCCTCTCTAGCGGGAGGGTGGAGACCCAGTACTTC	CASSLSSGRVETQYF
TRBD1	-	TRBV6-6	TRBJ2-7	TGTGCCAGCAGTCGGGACAGGGACTTCTGCGAGCAGTACTTC	CASSRDRDFCEQYF
-	few	TRBV28	TRBJ2-7	TGTGCCAGCAGCAGCTCCTACGAGCAGTACTTC	CASSSSYEQYF
TRBD2	-	TRBV9	TRBJ2-3	TGTGCCAGCAGCGCGACTAGCGGCTACACAGATACGCAGTATTTT	CASSATSGYTDTQYF
TRBD2	once	TRBV6-1	TRBJ2-2	TGTGCCAGCAGTGAATTTCTAGCGGGAGGGGCGAACACCGGGGAGCTGTTTTTT	CASSEFLAGGANTGELFF
TRBD1	-	TRBV7-2	TRBJ1-6	TGTGCCAGCAGCCCGAGGACAGGGACGGGCCGAGACTCGGTCCCCCTCCACTTT	CASSPRTGTGRDSVPLHF
TRBD1	-	TRBV4-1	TRBJ1-4	TGCGCCAGCAGCCAAACGACAGGGGAGCTCCCGACTAATGAAAAACTGTTTTTT	CASSQTTGELPTNEKLFF
-	-	TRBV12-3/TRBV12-4	TRBJ1-5	TGTGCCAGCAGTATGTCACAGGGCCGGCCCCAGCATTTT	CASSMSQGRPQHF
TRBD2	-	TRBV5-1	TRBJ2-5	TGCGCCAGCAGCTTTGGTAGCGGGGAGACCCAGTACTTC	CASSFGSGETQYF
TRBD2	-	TRBV4-3	TRBJ2-2	TGCGCCAGCAGCCAAGATACTAGCGGGAGAACCGGGGAGCTGTTTTTT	CASSQDTSGRTGELFF
TRBD1	-	TRBV9	TRBJ1-6	TGTGCCAGCAACCCTACCGGGACAGATAATTCACCCCTCCACTTT	CASNPTGTDNSPLHF
-	-	TRBV13	TRBJ1-2	TGTGCCAGCAGCTTAATCAGGGTTAGGCGCTACACCTTC	CASSLIRVRRYTF
TRBD1	-	TRBV12-5	TRBJ1-2	TGTGCTAGTGGACAAGGACAGGGTTGGTATGGCTACACCTTC	CASGQGQGWYGYTF
TRBD1	-	TRBV6-5	TRBJ1-4	TGTGCCAGCAGTTACTCGGGACAGGATAATGAAAAACTGTTTTTT	CASSYSGQDNEKLFF
-	-	TRBV29-1	TRBJ1-1	TGCAGCGTTGGAGACGACACTGAAGCTTTCTTT	CSVGDDTEAFF
TRBD2	-	TRBV20-1	TRBJ2-7	TGCAGTGCTAGTGTAGCGGGGGACTCCTACGAGCAGTACTTC	CSASVAGDSYEQYF
-	-	TRBV6-5	TRBJ1-1	TGTGCCAGCAGTAGAAACAGGGAGATGAACACTGAAGCTTTCTTT	CASSRNREMNTEAFF
-	-	TRBV7-2	TRBJ2-1	TGTGCCAGCAGCCAAAGACTAGTTCGGGGATATGAGCAGTTCTTC	CASSQRLVRGYEQFF
TRBD2	-	TRBV7-9	TRBJ2-7	TGTGCCAGCAGCTTAACTAGCGGGCGCGAGCAGTACTTC	CASSLTSGREQYF
-	-	TRBV27	TRBJ1-2	TGTGCCAGCAGTTTATCGTCCCCAGGCTATGGCTACACCTTC	CASSLSSPGYGYTF
TRBD2	-	TRBV7-8	TRBJ2-7	TGTGCCAGCAGCTTAACTAGCGGGAGTTTAAACACGAACTACGAGCAGTACTTC	CASSLTSGSLNTNYEQYF
-	-	TRBV4-1	TRBJ2-1	TGCGCCAGCAGCCAGGACCGGGACGGACACGCCGCGGGATATGGTAATGAGCAGTTCTTC	CASSQDRDGHAAGYGNEQFF
TRBD1	few	TRBV5-1	TRBJ2-7	TGCGCCAGCAGGTCCGGGACAGCAGCCTACGAGCAGTACTTC	CASRSGTAAYEQYF
-	-	TRBV27	TRBJ1-2	TGTGCCAGCAGTTTGTTGCAGGGCGTCGCTGGCTACACCTTC	CASSLLQGVAGYTF
TRBD2	-	TRBV5-1	TRBJ2-1	TGCGCCAGCAGCAGCGGGGGCCCTTCCTACAATGAGCAGTTCTTC	CASSSGGPSYNEQFF
TRBD1	-	TRBV19	TRBJ1-1	TGTGCCAGTAGTATACAGGAAACCGGGACAGCTGGCGAAGCTTTCTTT	CASSIQETGTAGEAFF
-	-	TRBV29-1	TRBJ2-5	TGCAGCGTTGAAGATTATAAGACCCAGTACTTC	CSVEDYKTQYF
TRBD1	-	TRBV30	TRBJ2-2	TGTGCCTGGGGACAGGGGGCCGGGGAGCTGTTTTTT	CAWGQGAGELFF
-	-	TRBV21-1	TRBJ1-4	TGTGCCAGCAGCCCTCAGGGGACGGTGGGCCCTGAAAAACTGTTTTTT	CASSPQGTVGPEKLFF
-	-	TRBV4-1	TRBJ2-7	TGCGCCAGCAGCCAAGTCTCCGGGTGGCACGAGCAGTACTTC	CASSQVSGWHEQYF
-	-	TRBV12-1	TRBJ2-7	TGTGCCAGCAGACGCAAACTAGCGAGGGGCTACGAGCAGTACTTC	CASRRKLARGYEQYF
TRBD2	-	TRBV18	TRBJ2-7	TGTGCCAGCTCGCCGGAGCGGGGACTCCAGTACTTC	CASSPERGLQYF
-	-	TRBV5-5	TRBJ1-5	TGTGCCAGCAGCTTCGGGTTAGGCAGCAATCAGCCCCAGCATTTT	CASSFGLGSNQPQHF
-	-	TRBV4-1	TRBJ1-5	TGCGCCAGCAGCCCTCAACAGCGGGGACGCCAGCCCCAGCATTTT	CASSPQQRGRQPQHF
-	-	TRBV5-3	TRBJ1-2	TGTGCCAGAAGAGTACAGGGAGACACCTTC	CARRVQGDTF
TRBD2	-	TRBV28	TRBJ2-7	TGTGCCAGCAGCTTAGCGTCGGGGGGAGTCTACGAGCAGTACTTC	CASSLASGGVYEQYF
TRBD1	-	TRBV2	TRBJ2-2	TGTGCCAGTAGGGACAGAAACACCGGGGAGCTGTTTTTT	CASRDRNTGELFF
-	-	TRBV20-1	TRBJ1-2	TGCAGCGCAGGGTCTGGCTACACCTTC	CSAGSGYTF
-	-	TRBV4-3	TRBJ1-1	TGCGCCAGCAGCCACAGGGGAGGGCAGGACACTGAAGCTTTCTTT	CASSHRGGQDTEAFF
TRBD2	-	TRBV6-2/TRBV6-3	TRBJ2-3	TGTGCCAGCAGTTACGGGCGGGAGCTAGATACGCAGTATTTT	CASSYGRELDTQYF
TRBD1	-	TRBV7-9	TRBJ1-2	TGTGCCAGCAGTCCGGGACAGAATCTTGGCTACACCTTC	CASSPGQNLGYTF
-	-	TRBV12-3/TRBV12-4	TRBJ1-6	TGTGCCAGCAGTTCCCCGAATTCACCCCTCCACTTT	CASSSPNSPLHF
TRBD1	-	TRBV19	TRBJ1-1	TGTGCCACCCTCGACGACAGGGACACTGAAGCTTTCTTT	CATLDDRDTEAFF
-	-	TRBV3-1/TRBV3-2	TRBJ1-1	TGTGCCAGCTCAGGGCCGAACACTGAAGCTTTCTTT	CASSGPNTEAFF